One sample yielded the 7 T cell receptor beta chains listed below, sequenced in a study of T-cell reconstitution after alpha-beta-depleted transplantation in children. Unique molecular identifiers were incorporated when the TCRbeta library was constructed. TCRdb redid the calling of the PCR reads with MiXCR, one entry per CDR3 protein. The sample has about 610,000 distinct CDR3 sequences, over 9.5% seen once. The specimen comprised PBMCs from the stem cell graft donor, sampled from the stem cell graft. These receptors were collected from a human donor who donated a stem cell graft to a child with acute myeloid leukemia.

This clonotype was seen a handful of times. CDR3 sequence reads: CASSRRTGGSGEQYF. In nucleotides, the CDR3 is TGTGCCAGCAGCCGCCGCACAGGGGGCTCTGGGGAGCAGTACTTC. The rearrangement uses TRBV28 and TRBJ2-7; 9 bases are shared with TRBD1. With 6 bases clipped from V and 7 bases from J, the junction kept 13 bases outside the gene matches. This CDR3 has 15 amino acids. Germline V gives CDR1 MDHEN, CDR2 SYDVKM.

This clonotype was seen a few times. The chain joins TRBV28 to TRBJ2-4, with TRBD1 as a possible D gene (6 bases). CDR3 length equals 14 residues. The germline V and J ends were trimmed by 3 bases and 6 bases, with 12 bases remaining between them. Germline-derived CDR1 and CDR2 are MDHEN and SYDVKM. The CDR3 loop reads CASSLSGTLNIQYF. Here the CDR3 DNA reads TGTGCCAGCAGTTTGTCCGGGACACTAAACATTCAGTACTTC.

This clonotype showed up just a few times. V and J are TRBV12-3 or TRBV12-4 and TRBJ1-3; 9 bases are shared with TRBD1. V was clipped by 0 bases and J by 4 bases; unmatched bases: 1. The CDR3 totals 15 residues. The CDR3 sequence is CASSLAGTGGNTIYF. CDR3 nucleotide sequence: TGTGCCAGCAGTTTAGCCGGGACAGGGGGAAACACCATATATTTT.

The chain carries TRBV20-1 and TRBJ1-2; D gene uncertain. The CDR3 has 14 amino acids. The V end lost 3 bases, the J end lost 3 bases, and 14 bases lay between the germline ends. Germline lookup yields CDR1 DFQATT and CDR2 SNEGSKA (reference sequence). Here the CDR3 DNA reads TGCAGTGCTAGTCCCCCCGACCCTGACTATGGCTACACCTTC. The encoded protein is CSASPPDPDYGYTF.

At least ten counts were recorded for this clonotype. The chain combines TRBV12-3 or TRBV12-4 with TRBJ1-4, with D maybe TRBD1 (6 bases). The V gene lost 5 bases and the J gene lost 5 bases, with 12 bases spanning the gap. The CDR3 runs to 14 residues. The CDR3 nucleotides read TGTGCCAGCAGTCTAACAGGGCTGAATGAAAAACTGTTTTTT. Protein: CASSLTGLNEKLFF.

The chain recombines TRBV7-2 with TRBJ2-3, with 10 positions matching TRBD1. Germline V gives CDR1 SGHTA, CDR2 FQGNSA. The CDR3 length is 16 residues. Trimming at V came to 5 bases and at J to 1 base, leaving 6 bases not matched to a gene. The DNA of the CDR3 is TGTGCCAGCAGCACCGGACAGGGGGGAGGCACAGATACGCAGTATTTT. Its translation: CASSTGQGGGTDTQYF.

This clonotype was counted only a few times. J is TRBJ2-1 and V is TRBV20-1, with 8 bases matching TRBD2. Germline loops: CDR1 DFQATT, CDR2 SNEGSKA (reference sequence). The CDR3 has 14 amino acids. Trimming cost V 0 bases and J 5 bases; bases outside gene matches: 3. This CDR3 is CSARDRLANNEQFF. CDR3 nucleotides: TGCAGTGCTAGAGATCGACTAGCGAACAATGAGCAGTTCTTC.